Given below is one TCR beta chain in context. Other DNA sequences in the same sample also yield this CDR3. The entry originates in a study of blood T cell repertoires in COVID-19. At the level of the study: Collection of acute and convalescent COVID-19 samples took place in the United States, Italy and Spain. T cells, B-cell-depleted T cells, or PBMCs supplied cDNA or gDNA.

Per the study methods: Researchers report that nucleated cell counts were estimated from reference gene primer amplification. Assay used: immunoSEQ multiplex PCR; TCRdb lists only in-frame clones, some missing. Clonal size and the V and J genes are those of that table, whereas D and trimming came from the DNA. Of hundreds of thousands of clones detected, approximately 90% appear once; the ten largest clones hold under 0.3%. This TCR was sampled from a woman under 30 with acute or convalescent COVID-19. What was sequenced was peripheral blood.

CDR3 sequence (DNA): TGTGCCAGCAGCTTCCGCCAGGGTGCCTCACCCCTCCACTTT. This translates into CASSFRQGASPLHF. The chain has TRBV7-2 and TRBJ1-6; D may be TRBD1 (5 bases). Per the germline V gene, CDR1 is SGHTA and CDR2 is FQGNSA. With 3 bases removed from V and 10 bases from J, the gap between germline ends came to 13 bases. The CDR3 spans 14 residues.